These 13 T cell receptor beta chains were sequenced from one sample in a study of cytomegalovirus exposure and HLA in healthy donors. Assay: immunoSEQ multiplex PCR; the TCRdb copy retains only in-frame clones and omits some. In the table there are approximately 120,000 clones, around 94% of which are singletons. Sequencing was carried out using PBMCs. The receptors originated from a woman between 18 and 30 years old in good health and CMV-seronegative.

The CDR3 bases are TGCGCCAGCAGCCAAGTGACAGGGGCCACAGATACGCAGTATTTT. Translated: CASSQVTGATDTQYF. The chain couples TRBV4-1 to TRBJ2-3; 8 nucleotides align to TRBD1. With V trimmed by 1 base and J by 2 bases, 2 bases remained unmatched. CDR1 and CDR2 (germline): MGHRA, YSYEKL. The CDR3 sequence is 15 residues long.

This clone was detected once. This chain uses TRBV7-9 with TRBJ2-2; D is perhaps TRBD1 (5 bases). Germline values: CDR1 SEHNR, CDR2 FQNEAQ (reference sequence). V lost 5 bases and J 0 bases, leaving 16 bases between the germline ends. CDR3 length equals 17 residues. The CDR3 coding sequence is TGTGCCAGCAGCCCCGGGTACAGGACAACGAACACCGGGGAGCTGTTTTTT. Its protein is CASSPGYRTTNTGELFF.

The gene calls are TRBV10-3 and TRBJ2-3; 8 bases map to TRBD2. CDR3 length: 15 residues. V trimming: 4 bases; J trimming: 2 bases; junction bases outside the gene matches: 5. Germline values: CDR1 ENHRY, CDR2 SYGVKD. Here the CDR3 reads CAISGYGGDTDTQYF. The CDR3, as DNA: TGTGCCATCAGTGGTTACGGGGGGGACACAGATACGCAGTATTTT.

This chain uses TRBV29-1 with TRBJ2-1; D unresolved. This CDR3 has 10 amino acids. The V gene lost 6 bases and the J gene lost 6 bases, with 6 bases spanning the gap. Germline-derived CDR1 and CDR2 are SQVTM and ANQGSEA. The CDR3 loop reads CSVSINEQFF. In nucleotides, the CDR3 is TGCAGCGTATCTATCAATGAGCAGTTCTTC.

The V and J genes are TRBV28 and TRBJ2-3; maybe TRBD2 (5 bases). CDR1 MDHEN and CDR2 SYDVKM come from the germline V gene. The CDR3 length is 13 residues. The V end lost 7 bases, the J end lost 5 bases, and 13 bases lay between the germline ends. The CDR3 sequence is CASTTPDLDTQYF. Here the CDR3 DNA reads TGTGCCAGCACCACCCCGGACTTAGATACGCAGTATTTT.

The V call is TRBV18, the J call TRBJ2-2, with 14 bases matching TRBD2. There are 19 residues in the CDR3. The V segment lost 5 bases and the J segment 1 base; nucleotides outside the gene matches: 9. The germline V gene encodes CDR1 KGHSH and CDR2 LQKENI. The CDR3 coding sequence is TGTGCCAGCTCATCACGCCCCGGACTAGCGGGAGGGAACACCGGGGAGCTGTTTTTT. Translation: CASSSRPGLAGGNTGELFF. The variable domain in full, completed from reference TRBV18 and TRBJ2-2, reads NAGVMQNPRHLVRRRGQEARLRCSPMKGHSHVYWYRQLPEEGLKFMVYLQKENIIDESGMPKERFSAEFPKEGPSILRIQQVVRGDSAAYFCASSSRPGLAGGNTGELFFGEGSRLTVL.

The J gene is TRBJ1-2, the V gene TRBV9; D remains ambiguous. CDR3 length: 12 amino acids. Germline V gene data show CDR1 as SGDLS and CDR2 as YYNGEE. V was clipped by 3 bases and J by 4 bases, with 7 bases between them. This CDR3 is CASSAPVYGYTF. In DNA form, the CDR3 reads TGTGCCAGCAGCGCCCCAGTCTATGGCTACACCTTC.

The V gene is TRBV18, the J gene TRBJ2-7; 7 bases map to TRBD1. The CDR3 runs to 13 residues. The trim removed 5 bases at V and 3 bases at J, leaving 4 bases unmatched. Germline CDR1 is KGHSH and CDR2 is LQKENI. The CDR3: CASSSQGFYEQYF. In DNA form, the CDR3 reads TGTGCCAGCTCATCACAGGGGTTCTACGAGCAGTACTTC.

The chain is built from TRBV19 and TRBJ1-5, with 11 bases fitting TRBD1. Germline V gene sequence: CDR1 LNHDA, CDR2 SQIVND (reference sequence). The CDR3 is 14 residues long. V lost 5 bases to trimming and J lost 14 bases; unmatched junction nucleotides: 11. The CDR3 spells CASSLRDRGLAEHF. DNA of the CDR3: TGTGCCAGTAGTCTCCGGGACAGGGGGTTAGCGGAGCATTTT.

The chain recombines TRBV4-2 with TRBJ2-3; tentative D call: TRBD2 (6 bases). CDR1 is LGHNA and CDR2 is YNFKEQ in the germline V gene. Trimming removed 2 bases from V and 2 bases from J, with 14 bases in between. The CDR3 is made up of 16 amino acids. The CDR3: CASSQTDSGTTDTQYF. The CDR3 nucleotides are TGTGCCAGCAGCCAAACCGATAGCGGAACCACAGATACGCAGTATTTT.

The V and J genes are TRBV10-3 and TRBJ1-4, with TRBD1 matching over 7 bases. The V gene end was trimmed by 2 bases and the J gene end by 0 bases; junction bases not matched to a gene: 3. The CDR3 extends over 16 amino acids. Germline V gives CDR1 ENHRY, CDR2 SYGVKD. Written as DNA, the CDR3 is TGTGCCATCAGTGAGGCTACAGGGGCAACTAATGAAAAACTGTTTTTT. Its translation: CAISEATGATNEKLFF.

The chain recombines TRBV28 with TRBJ2-1; D is uncertain. CDR1 and CDR2 (germline): MDHEN, SYDVKM. Trimming took 2 bases from V and 3 from J, leaving 11 bases between them. This CDR3 comprises 15 residues. The CDR3 is CASSLGGENYNEQFF. The CDR3 DNA is TGTGCCAGCAGTTTAGGCGGAGAAAACTACAATGAGCAGTTCTTC.

This chain links TRBV30 with TRBJ1-2, with D perhaps TRBD1 (5 bases). V lost 0 bases, J lost 4 bases, and 9 bases lay in between. The germline gives CDR1 GTSNPN, CDR2 SVGIG (reference sequence). This CDR3 is built from 13 residues. CDR3 in amino acids: CAWSVRGTYGYTF. For the CDR3, the DNA is TGTGCCTGGAGTGTACGGGGGACCTATGGCTACACCTTC.